This TCR beta chain comes out of a study of T cells in Graves' hyperthyroidism and ophthalmopathy. Amplified TCR beta CDR3 regions came from RNA transcripts. An initial round of RT-PCR targeting the TCR CDR3 relied on the HTBI primer set. Via MiXCR, TCRdb re-called the multiplex PCR reads, giving one row per CDR3 protein. The table includes 360,000 or so distinct CDR3 sequences, about 18% detected once. The study defined stable Graves' hyperthyroidism as no ophthalmopathy progression within 18 months. Criteria for exclusion of patients were uncontrolled infection, other autoimmune disease, pregnancy or lactation. For the diagnoses, clinical symptoms, serum thyroxine and TRAb, thyroid ultrasound and orbital computed tomography were used. Germline CDR1 MNHNS, CDR2 SASEGT. This CDR3 has 14 amino acids. The V end was cut by 6 bases, the J end by 6 bases, with 12 bases between. This clonotype was counted only a few times.

The V call is TRBV6-1, the J call TRBJ1-6; no definite D call. This TCR derives from a woman aged 18-29 years with Graves' hyperthyroidism. The source material was blood. The DNA for the CDR3 is TGTGCCAGCAGAAGGGCCGACCCTAATTCACCCCTCCACTTT. Protein sequence: CASRRADPNSPLHF.